This TCR beta chain stems from a study of blood T cell repertoires in COVID-19 (dated by TCRdb to 2020 to 2021). Describing the broader study: Samples from collaborators originated in the United States, Italy and Spain and spanned both the acute and convalescent phases of COVID-19. The samples were drawn from the first 160 participants of the ongoing ImmuneRACE study and from over a thousand subjects provided by 6 global collaborators. Where available, HLA class I and class II types were obtained from metadata supplied by the sample provider rather than from assay-based typing. Subjects who had been exposed to COVID-19, were actively infected with it, or had recovered from it provided the deeply sampled blood TCRbeta repertoires that made up the dataset. Nearly every sample came with metadata listing a de-identified subject ID, COVID-19 status, age in years and sex. The repertoires were released in a freely available public database meant as a resource for research on the immune response to SARS-CoV-2. The material from the prospective study consisted of cDNA or gDNA derived from T cells, B-cell-depleted T cells, or PBMCs.

Study-wide conclusions, independent of this receptor: The quantity of clinical and demographic metadata differed by source and by participant and was supplied without curation.

The collaborating institutions used their own protocols to collect whole blood in K2EDTA tubes. For TCRbeta analysis, collaborator samples were shipped as frozen whole blood, as isolated PBMCs, or as DNA extracted from either sample type. With regard to this clone: The antigen it binds to is not known. No much larger clonotype is one base removed from it; base qualities were not supplied.

TCRbeta CDR3 regions were amplified from genomic DNA by means of the immunoSEQ Assay, a bias-controlled multiplex PCR. Per the source publication's procedure: The number of nucleated cells in each sample was estimated from the amplification of reference gene primers within the assay. Sequence reads were collapsed and filtered to measure the absolute abundance of every unique TCRbeta CDR3 rearrangement. For each sample, productive Simpson clonality was calculated as the square root of Simpson's diversity index over productive rearrangements. The table comes from immuneACCESS by way of TCRdb, which keeps in-frame sequences with V and J called. Part of the clones is missing from these tables; in studies checked, under half for an unresolved V gene and the rest for unknown reasons. The V and J calls and clone size come from that table; D and trimming were worked out from the DNA. The sample table contains hundreds of thousands of clones; only one count was recorded for 84% of them. The top ten hold around 7.8% of the sample.

Taken from the germline V gene (reference sequence), the CDR1 and CDR2 loops are LGHDT and YNNKEL. The junction shows trimming of 1 base on V and 7 bases on J, and the gene matches do not reach 12 bases of it. The CDR3 goes from the cysteine to the phenylalanine over 17 residues. CDR3 DNA only is kept here, 51 bases in frame from base 1. The sample consisted of peripheral blood. This sequence originates from a human donor in a cohort sampled during active COVID-19. The chain is assembled from TRBV3-1 (or the pseudogene TRBV3-2) and TRBJ1-5; the central 8 bases match TRBD1. The nucleotide sequence is given as TGTGCCAGCAGCCAAGGATTATTGGGACAGGTAGGACAGCCCCAGCATTTT. It codes for CASSQGLLGQVGQPQHF.